These 2 T cell receptor beta chains were sequenced from one sample in a study of T cells in Graves' hyperthyroidism and ophthalmopathy. Regions amplified from RNA transcripts were the TCR beta CDR3 regions. TCR CDR3 regions were first amplified by RT-PCR with HTBI primers. TCRdb analysed the multiplex PCR reads with MiXCR anew, one entry per CDR3 protein. This table holds 200,000 to 300,000 distinct CDR3 sequences, about 16% found once. The sequencing sample was made of blood. The receptor source for this set is a woman younger than 30 with Graves' ophthalmopathy.

This clonotype has ten or more counts. The chain uses TRBV5-1 and TRBJ1-2; D not resolved. CDR1 SGHRS and CDR2 YFSETQ come from the germline V gene. Trimming left V 2 bases short and J 4 bases short, with 18 bases between. The CDR3 covers 16 residues. CDR3 loop: CASSFGQAGIVYGYTF. The CDR3 bases are TGCGCCAGCAGCTTTGGCCAAGCCGGGATCGTCTATGGCTACACCTTC.

This clonotype was seen a handful of times. The chain couples TRBV7-9 to TRBJ1-3; TRBD1 is a possible D gene (6 bases). The CDR3 length is 15 residues. V was clipped by 5 bases and J by 4 bases, with 15 bases between them. Germline-derived CDR1 and CDR2 are SEHNR and FQNEAQ (reference sequence). CDR3 protein: CASSLLQGAGNTIYF. CDR3 sequence (DNA): TGTGCCAGCAGCCTTCTACAGGGAGCAGGAAACACCATATATTTT.